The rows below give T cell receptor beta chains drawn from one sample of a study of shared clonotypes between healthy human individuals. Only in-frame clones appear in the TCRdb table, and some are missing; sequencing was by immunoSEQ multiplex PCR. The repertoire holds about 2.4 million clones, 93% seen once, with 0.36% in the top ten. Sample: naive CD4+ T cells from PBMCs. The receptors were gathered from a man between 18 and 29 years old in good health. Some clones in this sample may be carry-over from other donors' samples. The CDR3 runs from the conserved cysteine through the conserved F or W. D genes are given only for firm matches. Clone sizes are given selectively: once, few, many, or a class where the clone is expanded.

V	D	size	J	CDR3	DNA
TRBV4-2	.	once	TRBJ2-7	CASSREGAVTYEQYF	TGTGCCAGCAGCCGGGAAGGAGCCGTAACCTACGAGCAGTACTTC
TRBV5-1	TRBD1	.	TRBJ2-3	CASSMTGSDTQYF	TGCGCCAGCAGCATGACAGGGTCAGATACGCAGTATTTT
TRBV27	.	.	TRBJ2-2	CASRDSYTGELFF	TGTGCCAGCCGGGACTCCTACACCGGGGAGCTGTTTTTT
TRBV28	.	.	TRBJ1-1	CASSFSLGGISPEAFF	TGTGCCAGCAGTTTCTCTCTCGGGGGAATTAGCCCTGAAGCTTTCTTT
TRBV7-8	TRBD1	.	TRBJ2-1	CASSPLKLTGGSRNEQFF	TGTGCCAGCAGTCCTCTTAAACTGACAGGGGGCTCTAGGAATGAGCAGTTCTTC
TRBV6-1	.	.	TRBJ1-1	CASRLGNMNTEAFF	TGTGCCAGCAGATTGGGGAACATGAACACTGAAGCTTTCTTT
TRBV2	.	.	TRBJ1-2	CASSPDGYGYTF	TGTGCCAGCAGTCCAGACGGATATGGCTACACCTTC
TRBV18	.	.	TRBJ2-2	CASSPSVGDTGELFF	TGTGCCAGCTCACCATCTGTCGGGGACACCGGGGAGCTGTTTTTT
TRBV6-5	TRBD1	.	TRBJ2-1	CASSTKGQSEQFF	TGTGCCAGCAGTACCAAGGGACAGTCTGAGCAGTTCTTC
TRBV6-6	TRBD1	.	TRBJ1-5	CASRPGQANQPQHF	TGTGCCAGCAGACCGGGACAGGCCAATCAGCCCCAGCATTTT
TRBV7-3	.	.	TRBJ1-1	CASSSGGRAFF	TGTGCCAGCAGCTCGGGGGGCCGAGCTTTCTTT
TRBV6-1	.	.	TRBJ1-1	CASSEAIGNTEAFF	TGTGCCAGCAGTGAAGCTATCGGCAACACTGAAGCTTTCTTT
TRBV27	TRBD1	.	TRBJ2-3	CASRPDRSDTQYF	TGTGCCAGCAGGCCGGACAGGTCAGATACGCAGTATTTT
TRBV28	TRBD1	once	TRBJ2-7	CASSPAGTGGVEQYF	TGTGCCAGCAGTCCCGCCGGGACAGGGGGGGTCGAGCAGTACTTC
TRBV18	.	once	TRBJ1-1	CASSPLFGQSLPNTEAFF	TGTGCCAGCTCACCTCTATTCGGACAGTCCTTACCGAACACTGAAGCTTTCTTT
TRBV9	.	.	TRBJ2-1	CASSVRVAPDGGNEQFF	TGTGCCAGCAGCGTGAGGGTAGCGCCCGATGGGGGCAATGAGCAGTTCTTC
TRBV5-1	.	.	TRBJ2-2	CASSLVGLNTGELFF	TGCGCCAGCAGCTTGGTGGGGCTAAACACCGGGGAGCTGTTTTTT
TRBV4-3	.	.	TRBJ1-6	CASSQGRDSRSPLHF	TGCGCCAGCAGCCAAGGGAGGGACTCAAGATCACCCCTCCACTTT
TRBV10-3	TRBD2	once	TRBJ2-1	CAISKSGGSYNEQFF	TGTGCCATCAGCAAAAGCGGGGGAAGCTACAATGAGCAGTTCTTC
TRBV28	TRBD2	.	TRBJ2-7	CASKPSGRGEQYF	TGTGCCAGCAAACCTAGCGGGAGGGGGGAGCAGTACTTC
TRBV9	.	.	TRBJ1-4	CASSGGAGELFF	TGTGCCAGCAGCGGCGGGGCCGGGGAACTGTTTTTT
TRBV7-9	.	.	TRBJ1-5	CASSRTGNQPQHF	TGTGCCAGCAGCCGCACGGGCAATCAGCCCCAGCATTTT
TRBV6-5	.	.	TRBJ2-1	CASMGSTYNEQFF	TGTGCCAGCATGGGGTCCACCTACAATGAGCAGTTCTTC
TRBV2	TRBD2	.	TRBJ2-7	CASKLREGLRNEQYF	TGTGCCAGCAAACTACGGGAGGGCCTCAGGAACGAGCAGTACTTC
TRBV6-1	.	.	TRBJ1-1	CASSETRPTEAFF	TGTGCCAGCAGTGAAACGAGACCGACTGAAGCTTTCTTT
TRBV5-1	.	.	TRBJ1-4	CASSFREGDEKLFF	TGCGCCAGCAGCTTCAGGGAGGGAGATGAAAAACTGTTTTTT
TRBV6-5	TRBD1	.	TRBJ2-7	CASSYSGRGRSYEQYF	TGTGCCAGCAGTTACTCCGGCAGGGGGCGTTCCTACGAGCAGTACTTC
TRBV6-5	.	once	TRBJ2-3	CASSYSRVGDTQYF	TGTGCCAGCAGTTACTCGAGGGTTGGAGATACGCAGTATTTT
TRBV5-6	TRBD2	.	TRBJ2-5	CASSFLAGGPRQETQYF	TGTGCCAGCAGCTTCCTAGCGGGAGGGCCTCGACAAGAGACCCAGTACTTC
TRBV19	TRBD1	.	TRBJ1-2	CASSIRGQGRMGYGYTF	TGTGCCAGTAGTATCCGCGGACAGGGAAGGATGGGCTATGGCTACACCTTC
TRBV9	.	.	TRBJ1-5	CASSVAPGNQPQHF	TGTGCCAGCAGCGTAGCGCCTGGCAATCAGCCCCAGCATTTT
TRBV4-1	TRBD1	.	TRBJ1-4	CASSRGQADATNEKLFF	TGCGCCAGCAGCCGGGGACAGGCCGATGCAACTAATGAAAAACTGTTTTTT
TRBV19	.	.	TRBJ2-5	CASRKEQGSETQYF	TGTGCCAGTAGAAAAGAACAGGGATCAGAGACCCAGTACTTC
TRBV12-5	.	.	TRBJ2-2	CASGLLNGGELFF	TGTGCTAGTGGTTTACTTAATGGCGGGGAGCTGTTTTTT
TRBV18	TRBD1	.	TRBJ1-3	CASSPDRVENTIYF	TGTGCCAGCTCACCGGACAGGGTGGAGAACACCATATATTTT
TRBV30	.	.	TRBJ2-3	CAWSVTLTDGADTQYF	TGTGCCTGGAGTGTTACCCTAACAGACGGGGCAGATACGCAGTATTTT
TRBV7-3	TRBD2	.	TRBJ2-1	CASSGTSGRAGNEQFF	TGTGCCAGCAGCGGGACTAGCGGGAGGGCAGGGAATGAGCAGTTCTTC
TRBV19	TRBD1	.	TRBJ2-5	CASSTPRTGQETQYF	TGTGCCAGTAGTACTCCCCGGACAGGGCAGGAGACCCAGTACTTC
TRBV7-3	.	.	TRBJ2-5	CASSPRDHRETQYF	TGTGCCAGCAGCCCGCGGGACCATCGGGAGACCCAGTACTTC
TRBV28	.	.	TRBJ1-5	CASSLAPKGNQPQHF	TGTGCCAGCAGTTTGGCTCCGAAAGGAAATCAGCCCCAGCATTTT
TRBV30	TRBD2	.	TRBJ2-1	CAWSVLAGGPHEQFF	TGTGCCTGGAGTGTACTAGCGGGAGGGCCACATGAGCAGTTCTTC
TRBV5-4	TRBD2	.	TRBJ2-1	CASSLGLAVDNEQFF	TGTGCCAGCAGCTTGGGCCTAGCGGTTGACAATGAGCAGTTCTTC
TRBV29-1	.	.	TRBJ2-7	CSVGLRGTYEQYF	TGCAGCGTGGGTCTTAGGGGCACCTACGAGCAGTACTTC
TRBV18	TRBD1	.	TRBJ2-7	CASSPPLSFQGATYEQYF	TGTGCCAGCTCACCACCCCTTAGTTTTCAGGGGGCGACCTACGAGCAGTACTTC
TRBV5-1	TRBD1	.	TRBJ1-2	CASSQNRGRGHGYTF	TGCGCCAGCAGCCAGAACAGGGGGCGCGGGCATGGCTACACCTTC
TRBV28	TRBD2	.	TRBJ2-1	CASKGRLAGGGSYNEQFF	TGTGCCAGCAAAGGGAGGCTAGCGGGAGGGGGGTCCTACAATGAGCAGTTCTTC
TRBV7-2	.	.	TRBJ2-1	CASSLGPAGPYNEQFF	TGTGCCAGCAGCTTAGGACCAGCGGGCCCCTACAATGAGCAGTTCTTC
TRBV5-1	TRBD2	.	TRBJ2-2	CASSPGLAGAYTGELFF	TGCGCCAGCAGCCCAGGACTAGCGGGAGCGTACACCGGGGAGCTGTTTTTT
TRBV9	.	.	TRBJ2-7	CASSVGSGALYEQYF	TGTGCCAGCAGCGTAGGGAGCGGTGCGCTCTACGAGCAGTACTTC